These T cell receptor beta chains were read from a single sample in a study of blood T cell repertoires in COVID-19. Data came from immunoSEQ multiplex PCR; TCRdb stores just in-frame clones and leaves some out. The table shows tens of thousands of clones, with over 80% occurring only once. Specimen: peripheral blood. The receptors stem from a man older than 75 with active or convalescent COVID-19. Each CDR3 is given with its conserved first and last residue. D genes are given only for firm matches. Size values are once, few and many counts, or a class for expanded clones, and some rows have none.

TRBV6-4,TRBD2,medium-sized,TRBJ2-3,TGTGCCAGCTCACACGAGCGGGACACAGATACGCAGTATTTT,CASSHERDTDTQYF
TRBV4-3,TRBD1,-,TRBJ1-4,TGCGCCAGCAGTATCACCGTCAGGACAGGGACTGAAAAACTGTTTTTT,CASSITVRTGTEKLFF
TRBV6-5,-,-,TRBJ1-6,TGTGCCAGCAGTTCCTTTCAGGGAGGGAGTTCACCCCTCCACTTT,CASSSFQGGSSPLHF
TRBV23-1,TRBD1,once,TRBJ1-6,TGCGCCAGCAGTCAATCAGGGGCAGGGGGAGTGCCCCTCCACTTT,CASSQSGAGGVPLHF
TRBV11-2,-,-,TRBJ2-1,TGTGCCAGCAGCGTTAGGGGTACAGGGAACGATGAGCAGTTCTTC,CASSVRGTGNDEQFF
TRBV19,TRBD1,-,TRBJ2-4,TGTGCCAGTAACCCAGACAGGGGCCTCAGGGCCAAAAACATTCAGTACTTC,CASNPDRGLRAKNIQYF
TRBV6-2/TRBV6-3,-,few,TRBJ2-2,TGTGCCAGCAGCCCCGTCCGGGGGAGGAACGGGGAGCTGTTTTTT,CASSPVRGRNGELFF
TRBV19,-,-,TRBJ1-5,TGTGCCAGTACCGTGGGGCCAGGGGATAGCAATCAGCCCCAGCATTTT,CASTVGPGDSNQPQHF
TRBV14,-,-,TRBJ1-2,TGTGCCAGCAGCCAAGGTGATCGACTGGGCTACACCTTC,CASSQGDRLGYTF
TRBV3-1/TRBV3-2,-,few,TRBJ1-1,TGTGCCAGCAGCCCACGCCCAAGAGAGCGCGGGGAAGCTTTCTTT,CASSPRPRERGEAFF
TRBV5-4,-,-,TRBJ1-1,TGTGCCAGCAGCTTCAGGGTGAACACTGAAGCTTTCTTT,CASSFRVNTEAFF
TRBV6-5,TRBD2,-,TRBJ2-5,TGTGCCAGCAGTCCCAGTATAGCGGGAGATGAGACCCAGTACTTC,CASSPSIAGDETQYF
TRBV4-2,-,-,TRBJ2-2,TGTGCCAGCAGCCAAGATAGGGGAACCGGGGAGCTGTTTTTT,CASSQDRGTGELFF
TRBV20-1,-,-,TRBJ2-5,TGCAGTGAGCGGTTCCAAGAGACCCAGTACTTC,CSERFQETQYF
TRBV5-4,TRBD2,-,TRBJ2-3,TGTGCCAGCCGTTTAGCGGGGGCCTTCACAGATACGCAGTATTTT,CASRLAGAFTDTQYF
TRBV2,-,few,TRBJ2-3,TGTGCCAGCAGTGAAGTATGGGGCCTTACAGATACGCAGTATTTT,CASSEVWGLTDTQYF
TRBV11-2,-,-,TRBJ1-2,TGTGCCAGCAGCTTAGCTCCAACAGGGCCTAACTATGGCTACACCTTC,CASSLAPTGPNYGYTF
TRBV11-2,-,-,TRBJ2-2,TGTGCCAGCAGCTTAGGCCAGACGAACACCGGGGAGCTGTTTTTT,CASSLGQTNTGELFF
TRBV19,-,-,TRBJ2-7,TGTGCCAGTAGTGGGCAACAGCAATACGAGCAGTACTTC,CASSGQQQYEQYF
TRBV18,-,-,TRBJ1-4,TGTGCCAGCTCAGCGACGTCCAGGGGAGACGAAAAACTGTTTTTT,CASSATSRGDEKLFF
TRBV25-1,-,once,TRBJ1-4,TGTGCCAGCAGTGAACGGGGGACAACTAATGAAAAACTGTTTTTT,CASSERGTTNEKLFF
TRBV27,-,-,TRBJ2-3,TGTGCCAGCAGTTTACGATCCCAGACAGGCCTCCCAGATACGCAGTATTTT,CASSLRSQTGLPDTQYF
TRBV2,TRBD1,-,TRBJ2-7,TGTGCCAGCAGAGCCGGCGACAGGGGACTTGACAACTACGAGCAGTACTTC,CASRAGDRGLDNYEQYF
TRBV4-2,TRBD1,once,TRBJ1-4,TGTGCCAGCAGCCAAGTAACAGGGGCAGTAACTAATGAAAAACTGTTTTTT,CASSQVTGAVTNEKLFF
TRBV5-4,-,-,TRBJ2-2,TGTGCCAGCATTAATAGGGGAGGTCCCGGGGAGCTGTTTTTT,CASINRGGPGELFF
TRBV24-1,TRBD1,-,TRBJ2-3,TGTGCCACCAGTGACTCCGGGACAGGGGGTGGGAGCACAGATACGCAGTATTTT,CATSDSGTGGGSTDTQYF
TRBV19,TRBD2,-,TRBJ2-1,TGTGCCAGTAGTATTCCCGGACTAGCATCTTATGAGCAGTTCTTC,CASSIPGLASYEQFF
TRBV19,-,-,TRBJ2-1,TGTGCCAGTAGTATACTAGAATACAATGAGCAGTTCTTC,CASSILEYNEQFF
TRBV3-1/TRBV3-2,TRBD2,-,TRBJ2-7,TGTGCCAGCAGCCAAGATTGGGCTAGCGGCTCCTACGAGCAGTACTTC,CASSQDWASGSYEQYF
TRBV5-6,-,-,TRBJ1-6,TGTGCCAGCAGCTTGCTCGCAGGGCCCAATTCACCCCTCCACTTT,CASSLLAGPNSPLHF
TRBV4-2,TRBD1,-,TRBJ1-4,TGTGCCAGCAGCCAACTTCCGGGACAGAATGAAAAACTGTTTTTT,CASSQLPGQNEKLFF
TRBV5-1,TRBD2,-,TRBJ2-1,TGCGCCAGCAGCTTGGCGAGTCTAGCGGGAGCAAATGAGCAGTTCTTC,CASSLASLAGANEQFF
TRBV18,TRBD1,few,TRBJ1-3,TGTGCCAGCTCACCGGGGACAGGGAGCTCTGGAAACACCATATATTTT,CASSPGTGSSGNTIYF
TRBV5-1,-,-,TRBJ1-2,TGCGCCAGCAGCTTGGCCTTAGGCGACGGGGGCTACACCTTC,CASSLALGDGGYTF
TRBV19,TRBD2,-,TRBJ2-1,TGTGCCAGTAGTCTGACTAGCGGGAGGTTCTATGAGCAGTTCTTC,CASSLTSGRFYEQFF
TRBV5-8,TRBD1,-,TRBJ1-6,TGTGCCAGCAGCTGGACAGGGCTTCGATCACCCCTCCACTTT,CASSWTGLRSPLHF
TRBV6-4,TRBD1,-,TRBJ1-2,TGTGCCAGCAAAAATTGGAGACAGGGAGACTATGGCTACACCTTC,CASKNWRQGDYGYTF
TRBV11-2,-,few,TRBJ2-5,TGTGCCAGCAGCTCAGGCCGGCGCTACCAAGAGACCCAGTACTTC,CASSSGRRYQETQYF
TRBV19,TRBD2,-,TRBJ2-5,TGTGCCAGTATGGGACTAGCTAAAGAGACCCAGTACTTC,CASMGLAKETQYF
TRBV5-1,-,-,TRBJ1-1,TGCGCCAGCAGCTTGTCGCTGGTGGCCACTCTCGGGTCCCCGAACACTGAAGCTTTCTTT,CASSLSLVATLGSPNTEAFF
TRBV5-5,-,-,TRBJ2-3,TGTGCCAGCAGCCCCGGGGAGGCAGGGTACGATACGCAGTATTTT,CASSPGEAGYDTQYF
TRBV5-1,-,-,TRBJ2-3,TGCGCCAGCAGCTTGGGGGACATTAGCACAGATACGCAGTATTTT,CASSLGDISTDTQYF
TRBV10-2,TRBD2,once,TRBJ2-3,TGCGCCAGCAGTGAGCGGACTAGCGGGAGGTTTGGGACAGATACGCAGTATTTT,CASSERTSGRFGTDTQYF
TRBV29-1,-,-,TRBJ1-1,TGCAGCGTTGAACTACCTGGGGGGATCACTGAAGCTTTCTTT,CSVELPGGITEAFF
TRBV11-2,-,-,TRBJ2-7,TGTGCCAGCAGTTCCATTTACGAGCAGTACTTC,CASSSIYEQYF
TRBV18,TRBD1,-,TRBJ2-7,TGTGCCAGCTCACAAGGGGGACAGGGCAGATACGAGCAGTACTTC,CASSQGGQGRYEQYF
TRBV19,TRBD1,-,TRBJ1-5,TGTGCCAGTATTCCCCTCGGGGACAGGGTGAATCAGCCCCAGCATTTT,CASIPLGDRVNQPQHF
TRBV4-1,TRBD1,-,TRBJ1-4,TGCGCCAGCAGCCAAGGAGGACAGGGGGCAGCTAATGAAAAACTGTTTTTT,CASSQGGQGAANEKLFF
TRBV3-1/TRBV3-2,-,-,TRBJ1-4,TGTGCCAGCAGCCAAGGGGCACAAGCAACTAATGAAAAACTGTTTTTT,CASSQGAQATNEKLFF